This T cell receptor beta chain was found in a study of PD-L1 blockade in urothelial cancer. Background on the study: Dosed intravenously at 1,200 mg every 3 weeks, atezolizumab was initiated by patients around 2014. Specimens of blood held a median count of 141,255 T cells.

Some clones are missing from TCRdb's copy, which holds only in-frame ones; the method was immunoSEQ multiplex PCR. The top ten clones hold about 15% of a sample with about 33,000 clones, about 80% of them seen once. As to time point: pretreatment peripheral blood. The study's findings and limits: Tumor-associated blood clones were expanded more by durable-benefit patients at 3 weeks. Better survival was predicted by below-median pretreatment blood TCR clonality.

CDR3 length equals 15 residues. V lost 1 base to trimming and J lost 3 bases; unmatched junction nucleotides: 6. Germline CDR1 is SGHDT and CDR2 is YYEEEE. Points on this clone: What it binds is unknown.

This receptor was taken from a man between 60 and 75 years old with urothelial cancer. The material was PBMCs, obtained around atezolizumab (anti-PD-L1) treatment. This rearrangement joins TRBV5-6 to TRBJ2-5; 7 nucleotides agree with TRBD1. DNA of the CDR3: TGTGCCAGCAGCTTGACCACTACAGGGGAAGAGACCCAGTACTTC. It is translated as CASSLTTTGEETQYF.